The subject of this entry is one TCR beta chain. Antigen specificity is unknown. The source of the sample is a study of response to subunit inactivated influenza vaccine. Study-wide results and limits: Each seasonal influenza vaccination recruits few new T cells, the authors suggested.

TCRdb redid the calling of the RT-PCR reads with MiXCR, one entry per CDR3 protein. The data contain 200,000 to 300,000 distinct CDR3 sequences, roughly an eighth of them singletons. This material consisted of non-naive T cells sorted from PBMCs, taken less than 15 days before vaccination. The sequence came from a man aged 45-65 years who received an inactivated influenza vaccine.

This CDR3 reads CASSLAYRVTDTQYF. The DNA for the CDR3 is TGTGCCAGCAGCTTAGCCTACAGGGTTACAGATACGCAGTATTTT. The rearrangement links TRBV7-2 to TRBJ2-3, with D possibly being TRBD1 (6 bases). V gave up 0 bases and J gave up 3 bases, with 10 bases separating them. The CDR3 is 15 residues long. Germline-derived CDR1 and CDR2 are SGHTA and FQGNSA.